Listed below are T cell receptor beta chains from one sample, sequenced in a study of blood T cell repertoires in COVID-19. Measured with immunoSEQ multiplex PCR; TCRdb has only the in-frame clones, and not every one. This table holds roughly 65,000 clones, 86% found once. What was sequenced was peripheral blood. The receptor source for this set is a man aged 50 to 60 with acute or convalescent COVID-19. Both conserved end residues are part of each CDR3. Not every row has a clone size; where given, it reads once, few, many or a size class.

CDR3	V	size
CASSPRGQETQYF	TRBV5-4	once
CASSLGWVELFF	TRBV12-3/TRBV12-4	.
CASSFGQGRGNTIYF	TRBV7-3	.
CATSDSQVQPQHF	TRBV24-1	.
CASSRQALGYNEQFF	TRBV6-5	.
CASSLSGSTNEKLFF	TRBV5-1	.
CASSGNRQRVYEQYF	TRBV5-6	once
CAISPGQLNSGNTIYF	TRBV10-3	.
CASSPLNGQGGEKLFF	TRBV18	.
CASRQQGNPYNEQFF	TRBV11-2	once
CASSHGLIVQPQHF	TRBV7-3	.
CAIVGQGFGYTF	TRBV28	.
CASSPLQGQSGNTIYF	TRBV9	.
CATSALGLAGAETQYF	TRBV24-1	.
CASNKDSNYGYTF	TRBV11-2	.
CASSKTGTSGTDTQYF	TRBV21-1	.
CASSVEGGGGEETQYF	TRBV9	.
CASSQGRAGHNYGYTF	TRBV3-1/TRBV3-2	.
CASSLFSGSTGELFF	TRBV7-3	.
CASSYSVGNTEAFF	TRBV6-6	.
CARKPGQGKVYEQFF	TRBV2	.
CASSLAGTTYGYTF	TRBV5-1	.
CASSHLLEPYNEQFF	TRBV3-1/TRBV3-2	.
CASAPRSDSPLHF	TRBV5-4	.
CASSFAGPYEQYF	TRBV7-2	few
CASSTGTSTDTQYF	TRBV9	.
CASSPPVGYTEAFF	TRBV11-1	.
CASSLGRHSSAFF	TRBV7-6	.
CASRWGVGDNSPLHF	TRBV2	.